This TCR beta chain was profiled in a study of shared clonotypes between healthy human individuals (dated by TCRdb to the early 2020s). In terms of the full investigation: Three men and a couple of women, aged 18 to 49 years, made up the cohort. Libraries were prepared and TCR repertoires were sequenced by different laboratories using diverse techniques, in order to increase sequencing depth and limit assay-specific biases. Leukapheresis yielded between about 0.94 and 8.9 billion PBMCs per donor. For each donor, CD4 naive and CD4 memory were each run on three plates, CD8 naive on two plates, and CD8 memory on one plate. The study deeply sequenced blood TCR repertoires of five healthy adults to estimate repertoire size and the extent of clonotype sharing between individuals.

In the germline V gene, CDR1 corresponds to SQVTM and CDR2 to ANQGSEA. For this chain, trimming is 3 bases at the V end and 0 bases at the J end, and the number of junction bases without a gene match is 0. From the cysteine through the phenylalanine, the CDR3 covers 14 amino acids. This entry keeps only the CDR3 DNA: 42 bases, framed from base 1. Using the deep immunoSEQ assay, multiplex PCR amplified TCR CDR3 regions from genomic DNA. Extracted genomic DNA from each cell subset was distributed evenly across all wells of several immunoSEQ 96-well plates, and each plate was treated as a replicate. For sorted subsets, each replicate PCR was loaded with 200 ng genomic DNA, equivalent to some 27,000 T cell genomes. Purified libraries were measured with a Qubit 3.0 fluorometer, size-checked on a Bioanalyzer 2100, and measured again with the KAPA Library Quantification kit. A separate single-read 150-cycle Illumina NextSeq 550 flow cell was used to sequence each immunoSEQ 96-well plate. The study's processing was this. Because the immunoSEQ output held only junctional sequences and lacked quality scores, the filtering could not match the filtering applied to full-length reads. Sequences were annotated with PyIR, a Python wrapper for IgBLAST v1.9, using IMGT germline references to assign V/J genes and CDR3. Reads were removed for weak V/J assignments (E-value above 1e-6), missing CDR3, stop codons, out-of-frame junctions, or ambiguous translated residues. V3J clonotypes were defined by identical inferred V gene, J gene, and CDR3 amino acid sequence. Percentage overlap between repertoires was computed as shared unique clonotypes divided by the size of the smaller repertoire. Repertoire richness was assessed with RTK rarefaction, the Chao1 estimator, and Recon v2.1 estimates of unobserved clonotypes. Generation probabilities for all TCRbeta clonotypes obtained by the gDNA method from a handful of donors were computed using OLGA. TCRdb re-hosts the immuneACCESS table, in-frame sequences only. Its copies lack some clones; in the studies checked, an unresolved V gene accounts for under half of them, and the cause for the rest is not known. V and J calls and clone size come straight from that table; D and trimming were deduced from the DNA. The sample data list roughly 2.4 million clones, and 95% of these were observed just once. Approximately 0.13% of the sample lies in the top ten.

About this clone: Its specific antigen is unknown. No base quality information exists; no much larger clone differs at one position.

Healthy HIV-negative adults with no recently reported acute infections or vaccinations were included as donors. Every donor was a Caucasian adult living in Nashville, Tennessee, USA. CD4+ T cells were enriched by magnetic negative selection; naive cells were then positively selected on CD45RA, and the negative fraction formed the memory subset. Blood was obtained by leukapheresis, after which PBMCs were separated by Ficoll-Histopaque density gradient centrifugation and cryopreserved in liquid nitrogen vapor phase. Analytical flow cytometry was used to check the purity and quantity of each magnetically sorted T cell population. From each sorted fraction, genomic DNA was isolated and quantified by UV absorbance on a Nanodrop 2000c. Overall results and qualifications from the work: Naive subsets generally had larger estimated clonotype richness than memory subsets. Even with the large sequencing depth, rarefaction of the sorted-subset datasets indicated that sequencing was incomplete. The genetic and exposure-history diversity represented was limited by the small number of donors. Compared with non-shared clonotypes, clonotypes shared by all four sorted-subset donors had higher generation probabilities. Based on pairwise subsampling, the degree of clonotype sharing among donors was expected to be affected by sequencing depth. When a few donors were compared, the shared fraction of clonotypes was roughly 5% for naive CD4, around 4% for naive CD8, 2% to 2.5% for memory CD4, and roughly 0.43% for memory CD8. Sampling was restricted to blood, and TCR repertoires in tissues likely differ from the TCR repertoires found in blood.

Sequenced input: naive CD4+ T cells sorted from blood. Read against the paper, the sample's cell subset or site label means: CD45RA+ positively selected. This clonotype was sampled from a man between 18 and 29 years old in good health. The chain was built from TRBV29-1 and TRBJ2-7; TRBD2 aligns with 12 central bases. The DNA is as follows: TGCAGCGTTGAGACTAGCGGGGGCTCCTACGAGCAGTACTTC. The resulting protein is CSVETSGGSYEQYF.